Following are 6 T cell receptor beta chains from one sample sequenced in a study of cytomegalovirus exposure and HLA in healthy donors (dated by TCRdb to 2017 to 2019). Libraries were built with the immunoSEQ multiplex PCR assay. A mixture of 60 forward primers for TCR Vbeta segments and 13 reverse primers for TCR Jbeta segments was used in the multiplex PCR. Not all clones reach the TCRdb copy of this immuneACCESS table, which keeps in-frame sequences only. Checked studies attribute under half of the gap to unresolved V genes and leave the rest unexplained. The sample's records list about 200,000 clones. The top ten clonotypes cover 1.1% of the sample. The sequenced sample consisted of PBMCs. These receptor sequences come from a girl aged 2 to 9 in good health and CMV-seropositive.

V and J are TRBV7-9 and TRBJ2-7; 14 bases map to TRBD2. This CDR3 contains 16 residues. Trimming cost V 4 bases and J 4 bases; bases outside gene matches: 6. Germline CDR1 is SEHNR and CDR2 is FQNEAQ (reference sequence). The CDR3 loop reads CASSSMTSGRVYEQYF. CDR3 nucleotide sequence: TGTGCCAGCAGCTCGATGACTAGCGGGAGGGTATACGAGCAGTACTTC. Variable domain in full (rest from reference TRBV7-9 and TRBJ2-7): DTGVSQNPRHKITKRGQNVTFRCDPISEHNRLYWYRQTLGQGPEFLTYFQNEAQLEKSRLLSDRFSAERPKGSFSTLEIQRTEQGDSAMYLCASSSMTSGRVYEQYFGPGTRLTVT.

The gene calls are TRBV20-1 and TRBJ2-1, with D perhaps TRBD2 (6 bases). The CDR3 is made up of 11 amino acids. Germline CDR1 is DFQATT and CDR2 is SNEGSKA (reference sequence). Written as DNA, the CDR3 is TGCAGGGGGAATGGGGGGAATGAGCAGTTCTTC. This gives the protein CRGNGGNEQFF.

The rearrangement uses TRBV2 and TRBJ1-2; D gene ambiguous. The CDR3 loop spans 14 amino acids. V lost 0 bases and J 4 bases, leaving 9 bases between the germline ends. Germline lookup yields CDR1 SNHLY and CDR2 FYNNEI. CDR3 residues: CASSEAFLAYGYTF. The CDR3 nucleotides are TGTGCCAGCAGTGAAGCGTTTCTGGCCTATGGCTACACCTTC.

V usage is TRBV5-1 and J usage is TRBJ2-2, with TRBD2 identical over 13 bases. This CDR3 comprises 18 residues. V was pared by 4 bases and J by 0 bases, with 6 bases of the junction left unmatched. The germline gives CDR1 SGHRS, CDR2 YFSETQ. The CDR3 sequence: CASSPRLAGGTNTGELFF. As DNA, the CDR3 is TGCGCCAGCAGCCCCCGACTAGCGGGAGGCACGAACACCGGGGAGCTGTTTTTT.

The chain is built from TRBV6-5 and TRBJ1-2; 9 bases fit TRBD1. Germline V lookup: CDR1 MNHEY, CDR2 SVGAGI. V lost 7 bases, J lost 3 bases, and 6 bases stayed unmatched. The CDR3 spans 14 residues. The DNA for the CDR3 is TGTGCCAGCATCCCGGGACAGGGAGACTATGGCTACACCTTC. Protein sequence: CASIPGQGDYGYTF.

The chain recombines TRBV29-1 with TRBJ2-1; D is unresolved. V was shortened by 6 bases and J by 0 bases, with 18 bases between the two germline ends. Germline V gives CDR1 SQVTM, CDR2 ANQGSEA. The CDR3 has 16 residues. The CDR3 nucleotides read TGCAGCGTCGACGAAACAGATTCTCCCTCCTACAATGAGCAGTTCTTC. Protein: CSVDETDSPSYNEQFF.